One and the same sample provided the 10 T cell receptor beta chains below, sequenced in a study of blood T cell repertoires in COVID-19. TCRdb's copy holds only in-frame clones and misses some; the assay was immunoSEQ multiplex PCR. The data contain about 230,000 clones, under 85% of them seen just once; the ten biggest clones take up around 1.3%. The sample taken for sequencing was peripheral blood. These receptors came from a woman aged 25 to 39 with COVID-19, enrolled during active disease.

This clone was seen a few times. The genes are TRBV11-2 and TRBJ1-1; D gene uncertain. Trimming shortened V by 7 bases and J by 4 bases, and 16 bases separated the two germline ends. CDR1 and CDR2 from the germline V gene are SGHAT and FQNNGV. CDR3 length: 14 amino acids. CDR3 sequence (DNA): TGTGCCAGCACCAGGACTTCGGAGGGCACTGAAGCTTTCTTT. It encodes CASTRTSEGTEAFF. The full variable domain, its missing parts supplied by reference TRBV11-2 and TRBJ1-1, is EAGVAQSPRYKIIEKRQSVAFWCNPISGHATLYWYQQILGQGPKLLIQFQNNGVVDDSQLPKDRFSAERLKGVDSTLKIQPAKLEDSAVYLCASTRTSEGTEAFFGQGTRLTVV.

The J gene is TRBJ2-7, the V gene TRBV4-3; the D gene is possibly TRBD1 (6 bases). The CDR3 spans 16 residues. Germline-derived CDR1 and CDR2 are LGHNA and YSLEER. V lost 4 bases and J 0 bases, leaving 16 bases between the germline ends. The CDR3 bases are TGCGCCAGCAGCCCCGGAACAGGGTCTAGCTCCTACGAGCAGTACTTC. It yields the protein CASSPGTGSSSYEQYF.

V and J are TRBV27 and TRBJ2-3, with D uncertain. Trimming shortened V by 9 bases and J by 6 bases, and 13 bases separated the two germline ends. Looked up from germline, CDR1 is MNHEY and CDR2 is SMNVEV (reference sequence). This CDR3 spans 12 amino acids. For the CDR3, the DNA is TGTGCCAGTTCAAGGTCGCGGGATACGCAGTATTTT. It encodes CASSRSRDTQYF.

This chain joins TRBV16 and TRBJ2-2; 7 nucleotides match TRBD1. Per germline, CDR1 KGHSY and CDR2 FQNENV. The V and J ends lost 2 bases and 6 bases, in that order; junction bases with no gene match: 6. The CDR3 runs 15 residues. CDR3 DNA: TGTGCCAGCAGCCAAACGACAGGGTTCGCCGGGGAGCTGTTTTTT. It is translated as CASSQTTGFAGELFF. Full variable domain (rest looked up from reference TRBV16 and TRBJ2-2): GEEVAQTPKHLVRGEGQKAKLYCAPIKGHSYVFWYQQVLKNEFKFLISFQNENVFDETGMPKERFSAKCLPNSPCSLEIQATKLEDSAVYFCASSQTTGFAGELFFGEGSRLTVL.

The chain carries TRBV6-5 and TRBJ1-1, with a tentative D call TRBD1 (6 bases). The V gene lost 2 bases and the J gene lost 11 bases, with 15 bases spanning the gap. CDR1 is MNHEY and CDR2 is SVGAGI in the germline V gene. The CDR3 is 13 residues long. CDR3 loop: CASSYAYRDGAFF. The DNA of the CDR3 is TGTGCCAGCAGTTACGCTTACAGGGACGGGGCTTTCTTT.

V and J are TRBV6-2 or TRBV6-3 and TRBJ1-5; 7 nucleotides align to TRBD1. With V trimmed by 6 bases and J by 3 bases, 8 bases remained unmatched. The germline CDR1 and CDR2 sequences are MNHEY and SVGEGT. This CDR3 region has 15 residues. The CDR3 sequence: CASSPDRVPNQPQHF. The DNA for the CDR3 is TGTGCCAGCAGCCCCGACAGGGTACCCAATCAGCCCCAGCATTTT.

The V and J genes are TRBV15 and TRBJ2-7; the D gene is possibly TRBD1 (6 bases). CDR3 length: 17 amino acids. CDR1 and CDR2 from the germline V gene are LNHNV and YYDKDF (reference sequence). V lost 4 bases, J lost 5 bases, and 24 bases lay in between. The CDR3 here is CATSIPPRGGANHEQYF. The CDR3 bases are TGTGCCACCAGCATCCCCCCCAGGGGCGGAGCAAACCACGAGCAGTACTTC.

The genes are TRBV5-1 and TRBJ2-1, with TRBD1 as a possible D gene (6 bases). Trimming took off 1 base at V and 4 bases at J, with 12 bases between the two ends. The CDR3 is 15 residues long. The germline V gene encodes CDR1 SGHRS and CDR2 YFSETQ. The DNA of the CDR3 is TGCGCCAGCAGCTTGCGGGACACCCGGTACAATGAGCAGTTCTTC. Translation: CASSLRDTRYNEQFF.

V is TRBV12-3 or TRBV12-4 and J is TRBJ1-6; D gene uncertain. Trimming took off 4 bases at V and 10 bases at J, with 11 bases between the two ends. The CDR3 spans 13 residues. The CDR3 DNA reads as TGTGCCAGCAGTTCCTCCCTAGAATCACCCCTCCACTTT. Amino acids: CASSSSLESPLHF.

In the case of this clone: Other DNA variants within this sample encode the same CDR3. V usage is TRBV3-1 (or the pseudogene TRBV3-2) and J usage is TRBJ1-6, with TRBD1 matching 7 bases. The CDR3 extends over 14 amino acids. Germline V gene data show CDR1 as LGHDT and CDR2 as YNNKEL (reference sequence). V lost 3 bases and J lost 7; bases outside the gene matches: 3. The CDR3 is CASSHRDRNSPLHF. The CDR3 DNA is TGTGCCAGCAGCCACCGGGACAGAAATTCACCCCTCCACTTT.